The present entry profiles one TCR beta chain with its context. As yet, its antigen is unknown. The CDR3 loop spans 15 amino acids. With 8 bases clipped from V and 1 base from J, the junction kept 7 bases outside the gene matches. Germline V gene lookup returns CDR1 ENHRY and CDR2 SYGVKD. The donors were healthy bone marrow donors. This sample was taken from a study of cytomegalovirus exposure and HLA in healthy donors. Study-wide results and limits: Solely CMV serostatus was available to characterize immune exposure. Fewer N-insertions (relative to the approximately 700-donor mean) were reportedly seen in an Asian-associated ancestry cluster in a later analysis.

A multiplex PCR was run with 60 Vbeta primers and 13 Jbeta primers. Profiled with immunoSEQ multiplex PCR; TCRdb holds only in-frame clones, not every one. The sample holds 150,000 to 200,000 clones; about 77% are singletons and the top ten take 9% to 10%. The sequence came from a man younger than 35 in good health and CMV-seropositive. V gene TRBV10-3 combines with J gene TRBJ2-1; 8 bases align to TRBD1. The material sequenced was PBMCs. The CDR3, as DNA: TGTGCCATCGGCTCCCGGACAGGGTCCTACAATGAGCAGTTCTTC. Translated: CAIGSRTGSYNEQFF.